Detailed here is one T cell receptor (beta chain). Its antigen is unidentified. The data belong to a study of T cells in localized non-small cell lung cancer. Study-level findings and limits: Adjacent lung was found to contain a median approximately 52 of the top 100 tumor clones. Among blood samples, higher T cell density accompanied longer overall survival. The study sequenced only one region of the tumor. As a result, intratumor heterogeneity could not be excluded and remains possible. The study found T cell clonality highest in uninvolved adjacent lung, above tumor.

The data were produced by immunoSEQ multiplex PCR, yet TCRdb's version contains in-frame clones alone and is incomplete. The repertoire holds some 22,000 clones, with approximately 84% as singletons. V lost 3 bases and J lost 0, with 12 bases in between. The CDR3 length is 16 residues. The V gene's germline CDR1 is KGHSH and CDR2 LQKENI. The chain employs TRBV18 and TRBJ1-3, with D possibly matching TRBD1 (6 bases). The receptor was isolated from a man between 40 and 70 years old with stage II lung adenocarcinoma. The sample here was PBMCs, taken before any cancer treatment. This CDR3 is CASSPTGPSSGNTIYF. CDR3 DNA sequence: TGTGCCAGCTCACCGACAGGACCGAGCTCTGGAAACACCATATATTTT. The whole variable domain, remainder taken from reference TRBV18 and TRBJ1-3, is NAGVMQNPRHLVRRRGQEARLRCSPMKGHSHVYWYRQLPEEGLKFMVYLQKENIIDESGMPKERFSAEFPKEGPSILRIQQVVRGDSAAYFCASSPTGPSSGNTIYFGEGSWLTVV.